Listed below are T cell receptor beta chains from one sample, sequenced in a study of cytomegalovirus exposure and HLA in healthy donors. Generated by immunoSEQ multiplex PCR, the TCRdb table keeps only in-frame clones and is missing some. This table holds under 200,000 clones, about 80% found once. Sequences were obtained from PBMCs. The receptors derive from a woman aged 45-60 years in good health and CMV-seronegative. Both conserved end residues are part of each CDR3.

TRBJ2-7,TRBV4-3,CASSQEPRVSSYEQYF
TRBJ1-1,TRBV11-3,CASSLGGQSPNTEAFF
TRBJ2-7,TRBV2,CASNFRATGQTITEQYF
TRBJ1-3,TRBV6-5,CASSYRQGAGTIYF
TRBJ2-1,TRBV28,CASSLSAGGNYNEQFF
TRBJ1-2,TRBV7-9,CASSTRWADKGGYTF
TRBJ2-1,TRBV11-2,CASSLNYGAEYNEQFF
TRBJ2-7,TRBV13,CASSLGGEVARPTYEQYF
TRBJ2-1,TRBV18,CASSLERGAYNEQFF
TRBJ2-1,TRBV5-4,CASSLVGGPYNEQFF
TRBJ1-5,TRBV5-1,CASSLDDRGDQPQHF
TRBJ1-1,TRBV19,CASTVGGQGGEAFF
TRBJ2-7,TRBV6-5,CASSYGTGVDEQYF
TRBJ2-4,TRBV27,CASSLIGDITGNIQYF
TRBJ2-7,TRBV5-6,CASTPGQGVYEQYF
TRBJ1-4,TRBV6-5,CASSPGSFKEKLFF
TRBJ2-1,TRBV6-5,CASSYSRDRYNEQFF
TRBJ1-6,TRBV4-2,CASSQALAHNSPLHF
TRBJ2-1,TRBV6-1,CASSDPTGRGNNEQFF
TRBJ2-7,TRBV18,CASSPGHISYEQYF
TRBJ1-4,TRBV19,CASSIWPREKLFF
TRBJ2-4,TRBV7-9,CASSRDSPAKNIQYF
TRBJ1-2,TRBV11-2,CASSLSEWEAEGYTF
TRBJ2-7,TRBV5-1,CASSASTSGTLVGEQYF
TRBJ1-1,TRBV4-3,CASSRDREGAEAFF
TRBJ2-3,TRBV10-1,CASSESTGQDTQYF
TRBJ1-4,TRBV18,CASSQDRGTNEKLFF
TRBJ2-7,TRBV5-4,CASSRDSYEQYF
TRBJ2-1,TRBV6-6,CASRGYSYNEQFF
TRBJ2-5,TRBV5-1,CASSLRPIGAGVQETQYF
TRBJ1-6,TRBV2,CASSRDDSPLHF
TRBJ2-4,TRBV19,CASSIQGGQNIQYF
TRBJ2-7,TRBV18,CASSPGATETYEQYF
TRBJ2-1,TRBV7-9,CASSALAGVGNEQFF
TRBJ2-7,TRBV28,CASSPSGLAGAVGSYEQYF
TRBJ2-7,TRBV18,CASSLDSYEQYF
TRBJ2-5,TRBV2,CASSGGLGYQETQYF
TRBJ1-2,TRBV9,CASSAPATGGNYGYTF
TRBJ2-1,TRBV6-1,CASLRQGLDEQFF
TRBJ1-6,TRBV5-1,CASSLATIGNSPLHF
TRBJ2-1,TRBV7-9,CSSSISSGGAFF
TRBJ2-1,TRBV7-9,CASSLGGRVYNEQFF
TRBJ1-4,TRBV21-1,CASIEKEPPKENEKLFF
TRBJ1-6,TRBV7-9,CASSKSGAASNSPLHF
TRBJ2-3,TRBV27,CASSLSFQGDTQYF
TRBJ2-7,TRBV5-1,CASRSMSSSYEQYF
TRBJ2-7,TRBV5-6,CASSARRYEQYF
TRBJ2-7,TRBV21-1,CASSNTGSPLEQYF
TRBJ2-3,TRBV28,CASSLDIASTDTQYF
TRBJ2-5,TRBV7-9,CASSADLAPQYF
TRBJ2-2,TRBV10-3,CAISERGGDTGELFF